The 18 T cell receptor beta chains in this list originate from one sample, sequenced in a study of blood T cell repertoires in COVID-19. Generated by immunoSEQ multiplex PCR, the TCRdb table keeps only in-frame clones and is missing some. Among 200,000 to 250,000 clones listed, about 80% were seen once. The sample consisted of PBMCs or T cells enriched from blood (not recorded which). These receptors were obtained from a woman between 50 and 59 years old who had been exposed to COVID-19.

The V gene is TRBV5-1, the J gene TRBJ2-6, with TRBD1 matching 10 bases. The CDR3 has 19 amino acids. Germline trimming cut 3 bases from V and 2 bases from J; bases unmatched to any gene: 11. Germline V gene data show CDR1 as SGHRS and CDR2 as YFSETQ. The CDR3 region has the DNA TGCGCCAGCAGCTCACAGGGACAGGGGAAACTAACTGGGGCCAACGTCCTGACTTTC. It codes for CASSSQGQGKLTGANVLTF.

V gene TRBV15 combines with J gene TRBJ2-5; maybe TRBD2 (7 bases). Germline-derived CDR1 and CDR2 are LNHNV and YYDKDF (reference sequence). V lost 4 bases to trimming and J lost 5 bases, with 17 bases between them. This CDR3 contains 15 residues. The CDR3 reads CATSKGGRGIETQYF. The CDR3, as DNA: TGTGCCACCAGCAAGGGGGGGAGAGGCATTGAGACCCAGTACTTC.

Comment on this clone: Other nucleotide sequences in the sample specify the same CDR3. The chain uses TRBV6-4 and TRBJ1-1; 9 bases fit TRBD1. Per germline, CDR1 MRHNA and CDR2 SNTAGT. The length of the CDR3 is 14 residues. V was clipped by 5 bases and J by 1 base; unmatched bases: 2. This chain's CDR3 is CASSSTGGNTEAFF. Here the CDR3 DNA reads TGTGCCAGCAGTTCGACAGGGGGGAACACTGAAGCTTTCTTT.

The CDR3 region has the DNA TGTGCCAGCAGCGGGACAGGGCTGAACACTGAAGCTTTCTTT. It specifies CASSGTGLNTEAFF. This chain uses TRBV5-6 with TRBJ1-1, with 9 positions matching TRBD1. Germline CDR1 and CDR2: SGHDT and YYEEEE. The CDR3 runs to 14 residues. The V and J ends lost 4 bases and 0 bases, in that order; junction bases with no gene match: 1.

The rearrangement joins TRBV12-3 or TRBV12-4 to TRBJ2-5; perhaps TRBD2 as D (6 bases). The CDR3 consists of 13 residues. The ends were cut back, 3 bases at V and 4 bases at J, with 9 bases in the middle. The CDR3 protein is CASSFLARETQYF. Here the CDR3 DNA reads TGTGCCAGCAGTTTCCTAGCGAGAGAGACCCAGTACTTC.

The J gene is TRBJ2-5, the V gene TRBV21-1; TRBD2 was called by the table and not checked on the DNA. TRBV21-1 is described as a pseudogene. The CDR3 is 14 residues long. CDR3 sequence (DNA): TGTGCCAGCAGCCCCCCGGGTCAAACAGAGACCCAGTACTTC. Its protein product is CASSPPGQTETQYF.

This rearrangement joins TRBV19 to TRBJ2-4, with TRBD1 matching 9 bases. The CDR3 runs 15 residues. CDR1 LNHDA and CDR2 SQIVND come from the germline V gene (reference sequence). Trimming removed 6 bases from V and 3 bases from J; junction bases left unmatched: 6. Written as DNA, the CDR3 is TGTGCCAGTAGCCCTGGACAGGGGAACAAAAACATTCAGTACTTC. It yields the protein CASSPGQGNKNIQYF.

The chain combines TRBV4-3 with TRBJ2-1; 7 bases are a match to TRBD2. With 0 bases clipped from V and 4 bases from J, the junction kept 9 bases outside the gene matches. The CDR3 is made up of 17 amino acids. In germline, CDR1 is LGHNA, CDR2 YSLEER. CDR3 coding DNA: TGCGCCAGCAGCCAAGAGGTGGACGGGGGGACTTACAATGAGCAGTTCTTC. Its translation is CASSQEVDGGTYNEQFF.

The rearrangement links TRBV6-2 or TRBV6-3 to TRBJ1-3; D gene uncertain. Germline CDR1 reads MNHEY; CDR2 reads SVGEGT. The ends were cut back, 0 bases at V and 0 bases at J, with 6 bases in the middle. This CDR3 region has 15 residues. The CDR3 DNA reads TGTGCCAGCAGTTACTCTACGGGCTCTGGAAACACCATATATTTT. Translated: CASSYSTGSGNTIYF.

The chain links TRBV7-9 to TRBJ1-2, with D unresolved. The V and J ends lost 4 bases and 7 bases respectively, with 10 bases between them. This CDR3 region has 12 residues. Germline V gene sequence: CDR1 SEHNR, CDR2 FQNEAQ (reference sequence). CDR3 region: CASSYDPGGYTF. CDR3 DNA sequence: TGTGCCAGCAGCTATGACCCGGGTGGCTACACCTTC.

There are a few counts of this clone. This CDR3 reads CASSVSTGYGDTQYF. CDR3 bases: TGTGCCAGCAGCGTCAGTACAGGGTACGGAGATACGCAGTATTTT. This sequence joins TRBV5-6 and TRBJ2-3, with a tentative D call TRBD1 (6 bases). The germline V gene encodes CDR1 SGHDT and CDR2 YYEEEE. With 4 bases removed from V and 5 bases from J, the gap between germline ends came to 17 bases. The CDR3 consists of 15 residues.

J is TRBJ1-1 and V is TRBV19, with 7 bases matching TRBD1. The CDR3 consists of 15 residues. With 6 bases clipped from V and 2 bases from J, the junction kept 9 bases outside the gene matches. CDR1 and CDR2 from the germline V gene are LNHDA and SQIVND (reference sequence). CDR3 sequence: CASRELTGFNTEAFF. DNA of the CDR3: TGTGCCAGTAGGGAATTGACAGGGTTCAACACTGAAGCTTTCTTT.

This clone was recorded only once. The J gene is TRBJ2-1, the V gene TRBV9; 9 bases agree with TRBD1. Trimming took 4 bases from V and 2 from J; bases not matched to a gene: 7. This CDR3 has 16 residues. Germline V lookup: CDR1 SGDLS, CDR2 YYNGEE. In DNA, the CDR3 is TGTGCCAGCAGCCCAGGACAGGGGACCCCCTACAATGAGCAGTTCTTC. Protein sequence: CASSPGQGTPYNEQFF.

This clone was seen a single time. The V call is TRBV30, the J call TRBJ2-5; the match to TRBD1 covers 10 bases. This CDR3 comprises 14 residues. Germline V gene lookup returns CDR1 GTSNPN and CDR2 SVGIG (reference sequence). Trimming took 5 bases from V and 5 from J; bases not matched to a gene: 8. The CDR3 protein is CAWRRDRGPETQYF. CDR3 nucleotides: TGTGCCTGGCGTAGAGACAGGGGGCCGGAGACCCAGTACTTC.

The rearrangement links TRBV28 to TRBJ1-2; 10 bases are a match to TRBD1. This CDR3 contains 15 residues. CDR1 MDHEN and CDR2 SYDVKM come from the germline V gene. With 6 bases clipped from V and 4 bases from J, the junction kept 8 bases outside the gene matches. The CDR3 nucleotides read TGTGCCAGCAGACTTGACAGGGGGCTCGGCTATGGCTACACCTTC. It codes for CASRLDRGLGYGYTF.

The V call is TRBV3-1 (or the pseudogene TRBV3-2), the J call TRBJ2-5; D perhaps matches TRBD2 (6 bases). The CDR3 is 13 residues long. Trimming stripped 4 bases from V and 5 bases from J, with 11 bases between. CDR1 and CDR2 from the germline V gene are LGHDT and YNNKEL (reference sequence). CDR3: CASSRGATETQYF. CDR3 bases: TGTGCCAGCAGCCGCGGGGCAACGGAGACCCAGTACTTC.

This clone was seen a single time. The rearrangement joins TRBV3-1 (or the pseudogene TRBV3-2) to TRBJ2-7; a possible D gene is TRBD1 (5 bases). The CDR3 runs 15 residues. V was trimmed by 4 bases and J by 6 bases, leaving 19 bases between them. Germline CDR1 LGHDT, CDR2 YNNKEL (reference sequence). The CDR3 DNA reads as TGTGCCAGCAGCCCAAAAGGTACAGGAAGAGGCGAGCAGTACTTC. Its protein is CASSPKGTGRGEQYF.

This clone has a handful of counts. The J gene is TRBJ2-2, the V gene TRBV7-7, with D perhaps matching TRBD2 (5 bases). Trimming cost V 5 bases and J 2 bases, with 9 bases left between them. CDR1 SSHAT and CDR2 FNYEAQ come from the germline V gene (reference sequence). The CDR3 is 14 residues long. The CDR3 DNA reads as TGTGCCAGCAGCCGGACTCTAAACACCGGGGAGCTGTTTTTT. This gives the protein CASSRTLNTGELFF.